The 2 T cell receptor beta chains below come from one sample, sequenced in a study of shared clonotypes between healthy human individuals. The table came from immunoSEQ multiplex PCR; TCRdb's copy has only in-frame clones and leaves some out. In the table there are around 1.1 million clones, roughly 80% of which are singletons. The specimen sequenced was memory CD4+ T cells from PBMCs. Subset meaning: CD45RA-negative fraction. These receptors all come from a man aged 18 to 30 in good health. Some clones in this sample may be carry-over from other donors' samples.

J is TRBJ2-2 and V is TRBV4-2; no clear D gene. The CDR3 is made up of 16 amino acids. Germline values: CDR1 LGHNA, CDR2 YNFKEQ. V lost 0 bases and J lost 0, with 8 bases in between. CDR3 sequence reads: CASSQEVGANTGELFF. In nucleotides, the CDR3 is TGTGCCAGCAGCCAAGAGGTGGGCGCGAACACCGGGGAGCTGTTTTTT.

This clone was found once. The sample contains more than one DNA sequence encoding this CDR3. CDR3 loop: CASSVDIYGYTF. Written as DNA, the CDR3 is TGTGCCAGCTCGGTGGACATCTATGGCTACACCTTC. The chain uses TRBV28 and TRBJ1-2; perhaps TRBD1 as D (5 bases). In germline, CDR1 is MDHEN, CDR2 SYDVKM. This CDR3 comprises 12 residues. Trimming took 8 bases from V and 4 from J, leaving 11 bases between them.